This T cell receptor beta chain was sequenced in a study of blood T cell repertoires in COVID-19. Across the study: The United States, Italy and Spain supplied acute and convalescent COVID-19 samples.

The CDR3 loop spans 13 amino acids. CDR1 and CDR2 from the germline V gene are SGHRS and YFSETQ. Trimming at V came to 4 bases and at J to 3 bases, leaving 2 bases not matched to a gene. Libraries were prepared by immunoSEQ multiplex PCR; TCRdb keeps only in-frame clonotypes and omits some of them. The sample lists roughly 250,000 clones; about 89% were seen once. What was sequenced was peripheral blood. The sequence came from a young man with acute or convalescent COVID-19. V gene TRBV5-1 combines with J gene TRBJ2-7; 9 bases are shared with TRBD1. CDR3 sequence reads: CASSRQGDYEQYF. The CDR3 DNA sequence: TGCGCCAGCAGCCGACAGGGGGACTACGAGCAGTACTTC.